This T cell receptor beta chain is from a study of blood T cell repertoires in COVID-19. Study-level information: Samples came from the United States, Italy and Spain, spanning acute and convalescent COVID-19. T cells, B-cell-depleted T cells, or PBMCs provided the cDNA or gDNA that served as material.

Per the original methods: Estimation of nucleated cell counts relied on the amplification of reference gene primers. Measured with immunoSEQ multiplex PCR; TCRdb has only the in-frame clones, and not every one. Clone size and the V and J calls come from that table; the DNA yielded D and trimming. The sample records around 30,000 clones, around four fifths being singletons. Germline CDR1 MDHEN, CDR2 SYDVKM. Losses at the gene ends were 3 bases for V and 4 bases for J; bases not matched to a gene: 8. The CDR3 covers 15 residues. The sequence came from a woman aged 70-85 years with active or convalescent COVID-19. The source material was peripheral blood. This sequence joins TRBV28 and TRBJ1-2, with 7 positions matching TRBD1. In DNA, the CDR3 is TGTGCCAGCAGTTTTATGTGGGGGGACAGCTATGGCTACACCTTC. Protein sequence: CASSFMWGDSYGYTF.